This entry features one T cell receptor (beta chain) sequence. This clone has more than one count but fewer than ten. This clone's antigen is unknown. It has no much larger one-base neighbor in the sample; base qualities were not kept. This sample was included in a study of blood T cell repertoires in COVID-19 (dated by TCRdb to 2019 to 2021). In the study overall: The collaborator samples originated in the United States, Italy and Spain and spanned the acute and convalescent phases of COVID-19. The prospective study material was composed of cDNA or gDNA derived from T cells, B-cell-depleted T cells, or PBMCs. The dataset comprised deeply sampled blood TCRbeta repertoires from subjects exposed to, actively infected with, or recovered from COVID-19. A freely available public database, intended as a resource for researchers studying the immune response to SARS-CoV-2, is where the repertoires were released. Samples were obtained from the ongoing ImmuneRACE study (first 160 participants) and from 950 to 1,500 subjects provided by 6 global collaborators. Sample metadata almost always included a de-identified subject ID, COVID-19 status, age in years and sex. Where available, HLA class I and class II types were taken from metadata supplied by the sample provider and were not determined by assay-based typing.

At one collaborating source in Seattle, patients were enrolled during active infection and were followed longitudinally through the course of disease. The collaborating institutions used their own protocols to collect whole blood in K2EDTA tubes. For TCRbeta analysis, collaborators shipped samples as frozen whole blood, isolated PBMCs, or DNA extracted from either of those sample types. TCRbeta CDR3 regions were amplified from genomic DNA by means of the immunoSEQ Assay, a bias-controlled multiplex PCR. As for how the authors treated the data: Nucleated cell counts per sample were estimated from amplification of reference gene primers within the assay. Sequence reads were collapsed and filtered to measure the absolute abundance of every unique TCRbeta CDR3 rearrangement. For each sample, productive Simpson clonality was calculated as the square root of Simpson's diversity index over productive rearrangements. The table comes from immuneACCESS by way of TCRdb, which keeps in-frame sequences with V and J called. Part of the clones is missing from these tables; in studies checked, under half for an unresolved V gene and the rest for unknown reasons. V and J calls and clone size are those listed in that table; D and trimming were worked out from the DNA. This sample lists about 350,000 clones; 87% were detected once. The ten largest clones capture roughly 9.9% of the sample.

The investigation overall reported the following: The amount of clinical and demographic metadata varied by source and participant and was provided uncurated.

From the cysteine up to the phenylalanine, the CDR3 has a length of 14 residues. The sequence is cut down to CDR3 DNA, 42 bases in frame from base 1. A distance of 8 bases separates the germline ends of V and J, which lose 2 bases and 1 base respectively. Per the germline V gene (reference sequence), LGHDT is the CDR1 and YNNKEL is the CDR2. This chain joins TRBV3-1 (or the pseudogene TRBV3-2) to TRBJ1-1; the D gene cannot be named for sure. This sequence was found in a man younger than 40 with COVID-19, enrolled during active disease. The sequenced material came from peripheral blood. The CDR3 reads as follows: CASSQSGANTEAFF. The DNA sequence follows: TGTGCCAGCAGCCAAAGCGGCGCGAACACTGAAGCTTTCTTT.